Listed below are T cell receptor beta chains from one sample, sequenced in a study of early T cells in non-severe SARS-CoV-2 infection. Each CDR3 protein is one row after TCRdb ran MiXCR on the 5' RACE reads. The repertoire holds 40,000 to 65,000 distinct CDR3 sequences, with around 7.5% as singletons. Sequencing used whole blood. The receptors come from an adult who was a healthcare worker with PCR-confirmed SARS-CoV-2 infection or an uninfected control (not recorded which). Each CDR3 is given with its conserved first and last residue. D genes are given only for firm matches. Only some rows state a clone size, as once, few, many or a class for expanded clones.

>few|TRBJ2-7|.|TRBV4-2
TGTGCCAGCAGCCAAGAGGAGACTAGCTCCTACGAGCAGTACTTC
CASSQEETSSYEQYF
>few|TRBJ2-1|.|TRBV3-1
TGTGCCAGCAGCCAGGCAGGGGCATACAATGAGCAGTTCTTC
CASSQAGAYNEQFF
>.|TRBJ2-5|.|TRBV24-1
TGTGCCACCAGTCGAGGGGTCGAGACCCAGTACTTC
CATSRGVETQYF
>many|TRBJ2-2|.|TRBV7-6
TGTGCCAGCAGCATAAAGGGTAGCTCGGGCGGGGAGCTGTTTTTT
CASSIKGSSGGELFF
>many|TRBJ1-2|.|TRBV7-3
TGTGCCAGCGGGACGGGAAACTATGGCTACACCTTC
CASGTGNYGYTF
>once|TRBJ2-3|TRBD2|TRBV9
TGTGCCGGACTAGCGGGAGGGTCCACAGATACGCAGTATTTT
CAGLAGGSTDTQYF
>.|TRBJ2-2|.|TRBV7-8
TGTGCCAGCAGCTTAGGCCCGGGAACCGGGGAGCTGTTTTTT
CASSLGPGTGELFF
>.|TRBJ2-7|TRBD1|TRBV20-1
TGCAGTGCTAGAGATATGTTCTGGACAGGGGGCTCCTACGAGCAGTACTTC
CSARDMFWTGGSYEQYF
>.|TRBJ1-2|.|TRBV5-8
TGTGCCAGCAGCGGGATTACGGGGCTTAACTATGGCTACACCTTC
CASSGITGLNYGYTF
>many|TRBJ2-6|TRBD2|TRBV28
TGTGCCAGCAATTGGGAGGGGATTTCTGGGGCCAACGTCCTGACTTTC
CASNWEGISGANVLTF
>few|TRBJ2-2|TRBD1|TRBV29-1
TGCAGCGTTGAACGGACAGGGAGCACCGGGGAGCTGTTTTTT
CSVERTGSTGELFF